Described below is a single T cell receptor (beta chain) sequence and its context. The antigen remains undetermined. Full-length variable regions came from constant-region reverse primers plus semi-nested Nested Universal Primer A PCR. Each CDR3 protein is one row after TCRdb ran MiXCR on the 5' RACE reads. This repertoire shows more than 45,000 distinct CDR3 sequences, more than 25% found once; its top ten account for 3% to 4%. Findings and limits, study-wide: The larger cohort examined one V-J beta rearrangement, not whole repertoires. Greatest tumor Treg TCR overlap was with tumor naive CD4+ cells. Tumor memory CD4+ T cell TCR gene usage was found to cluster with blood and lymph node memory CD4+ cells and with lymph node naive CD4+ cells.

There are 14 residues in the CDR3. The J gene is TRBJ2-7, the V gene TRBV21-1; whether TRBD1, the table's D call, matches the DNA was not checked. TRBV21-1 has pseudogene status. This receptor was taken from a female donor with breast cancer. The sample was tumor-infiltrating memory CD4+ T cells sorted from the breast tumor. Indicated subset: memory CD4+ T cells, CD4+CD45RO+CD25-. The CDR3 is CASSSLLTGAEQYF. CDR3 nucleotide sequence: TGTGCCAGCAGCAGCCTCCTGACAGGGGCCGAGCAGTACTTC.